This T cell receptor beta chain was sequenced for a study of T cells in Graves' hyperthyroidism and ophthalmopathy. Template material for amplifying TCR beta CDR3 regions consisted of RNA transcripts. The primer set for the first-round RT-PCR of the TCR CDR3 was HTBI. TCRdb itself ran the multiplex PCR reads through MiXCR, one entry per CDR3 protein. The table includes about 98,000 distinct CDR3 sequences, 35% to 45% detected once. This clonotype was seen a handful of times. The antigen is not known. The CDR3 covers 15 residues. CDR1 is SGHAT and CDR2 is FQNNGV in the germline V gene. V shed 1 base, J shed 2 bases, and the junction held 2 bases outside the gene matches. Overall study findings and caveats: Most thyroid clonotypes expanded above 0.001 appeared in blood too. Ophthalmopathy, which appeared later, was predicted by the model a median about 5.9 months before onset.

Material for sequencing was peripheral blood or thyroid tissue (not recorded which). This clonotype was sampled from a woman in her thirties with Graves' hyperthyroidism. The genes are TRBV11-2 and TRBJ2-3; 8 nucleotides align to TRBD2. The DNA of the CDR3 is TGTGCCAGCAGCTTAGCCGGGGGGGTCACAGATACGCAGTATTTT. Amino acids: CASSLAGGVTDTQYF.